Each of the 15 T cell receptor beta chains below was sequenced from the same sample in a study of T cells after yellow fever vaccination. MiXCR, applied by TCRdb to the 5' RACE reads, yields one record per CDR3 protein. The table lists roughly 190,000 distinct CDR3 sequences, roughly 9.6% of them singletons. Sample: CD8+ T cells sorted from PBMCs, taken 15 days after the yellow fever booster vaccination. The receptor source for this set is a man aged 18-30 years who received the YFV17D yellow fever vaccine.

The V gene is TRBV4-3, the J gene TRBJ2-5, with D perhaps matching TRBD1 (6 bases). Per the germline V gene, CDR1 is LGHNA and CDR2 is YSLEER. The CDR3 is made up of 14 amino acids. V lost 3 bases and J 1 base, leaving 9 bases between the germline ends. The DNA of the CDR3 is TGCGCCAGCAGCCAGGGGACATCCCAAGAGACCCAGTACTTC. Translating gives CASSQGTSQETQYF.

This clonotype was seen a few times. The V and J genes are TRBV29-1 and TRBJ2-7; 7 nucleotides align to TRBD1. The CDR3 loop spans 15 amino acids. V dropped 1 base and J dropped 3; count of bases not matched to a gene: 9. CDR1 is SQVTM, CDR2 ANQGSEA, per germline. CDR3 protein: CSVEVDSTGNYEQYF. CDR3 bases: TGCAGCGTTGAAGTAGACTCGACAGGGAACTACGAGCAGTACTTC.

In its sample, this clonotype was seen a few times. J is TRBJ2-5 and V is TRBV5-1; 12 bases match TRBD2. V was pared by 0 bases and J by 4 bases, with 4 bases of the junction left unmatched. The CDR3 is 16 residues long. CDR1 SGHRS and CDR2 YFSETQ come from the germline V gene. Written as DNA, the CDR3 is TGCGCCAGCAGCTTGGCTACTAGCGGGGGGTTAGAGACCCAGTACTTC. Protein sequence: CASSLATSGGLETQYF.

J is TRBJ1-1 and V is TRBV4-1, with 9 bases matching TRBD1. Looked up from germline, CDR1 is MGHRA and CDR2 is YSYEKL. With V trimmed by 1 base and J by 6 bases, 6 bases remained unmatched. This CDR3 is built from 15 residues. In DNA form, the CDR3 reads TGCGCCAGCAGCCAAGTCAGGACAGGGGCCTCTGAAGCTTTCTTT. It specifies CASSQVRTGASEAFF.

The chain recombines TRBV7-6 with TRBJ1-2; 9 bases match TRBD1. V lost 5 bases to trimming and J lost 3 bases; unmatched junction nucleotides: 10. In germline, CDR1 is SGHVS, CDR2 FNYEAQ. The CDR3 is 16 residues long. The CDR3 nucleotides are TGTGCCAGCAGCCTGACAGGGGGTGATACTCACTATGGCTACACCTTC. It is translated as CASSLTGGDTHYGYTF.

The rearrangement links TRBV5-4 to TRBJ2-2; D unclear. The ends were cut back, 3 bases at V and 3 bases at J, with 9 bases in the middle. This CDR3 region has 14 residues. Germline V gene lookup returns CDR1 SGHNT and CDR2 YYREEE (reference sequence). DNA of the CDR3: TGTGCCAGCAGCTACGGACGGGACACCGGGGAGCTGTTTTTT. It yields the protein CASSYGRDTGELFF.

The rearrangement links TRBV30 to TRBJ2-7; 12 positions agree with TRBD2. The CDR3 runs to 15 residues. Looked up from germline, CDR1 is GTSNPN and CDR2 is SVGIG (reference sequence). Trimming took 2 bases from V and 4 from J; bases not matched to a gene: 6. The CDR3 bases are TGTGCCTGGAGTCCAGGACTAGCGGGGCCGTACGAGCAGTACTTC. Translating gives CAWSPGLAGPYEQYF.

This clonotype was picked up a small number of times. V gene TRBV28 combines with J gene TRBJ1-4; no clear D gene. Per germline, CDR1 MDHEN and CDR2 SYDVKM. Trimming shortened V by 5 bases and J by 0 bases, and 7 bases separated the two germline ends. The CDR3 has 14 amino acids. CDR3 in DNA: TGTGCCAGCAGTCGTAACCCAACTAATGAAAAACTGTTTTTT. It codes for CASSRNPTNEKLFF.

The chain recombines TRBV10-2 with TRBJ1-1; D is perhaps TRBD1 (5 bases). V shed 5 bases and J shed 11 bases, with 15 bases lying between them. The CDR3 is 12 amino acids. Germline CDR1 is WSHSY and CDR2 is SAAADI. The CDR3 is CASSRNRDPAFF. The CDR3 nucleotides read TGCGCCAGCAGTCGAAACCGGGACCCGGCTTTCTTT.

In this sample, this clonotype turned up a few times. The V and J genes are TRBV4-3 and TRBJ2-7; D possibly corresponds to TRBD1 (5 bases). This CDR3 spans 14 amino acids. From germline, CDR1 is LGHNA and CDR2 YSLEER. Trimming removed 5 bases from V and 0 bases from J, with 11 bases in between. The CDR3 region has the DNA TGCGCCAGCAGCAGGGGCGCCAGCTCCTACGAGCAGTACTTC. Translated: CASSRGASSYEQYF.

The chain carries TRBV6-2 or TRBV6-3 and TRBJ2-7; the match to TRBD1 covers 7 bases. This CDR3 region has 16 residues. V dropped 6 bases and J dropped 3; count of bases not matched to a gene: 14. Germline V gene data show CDR1 as MNHEY and CDR2 as SVGEGT. Here the CDR3 DNA reads TGTGCCAGCAGGGGTGACCGGGACAGAAATTACTACGAGCAGTACTTC. Amino acids: CASRGDRDRNYYEQYF.

The gene calls are TRBV5-1 and TRBJ1-1, with D unresolved. The CDR3 consists of 13 residues. Trimming took off 0 bases at V and 4 bases at J, with 7 bases between the two ends. CDR1 is SGHRS, CDR2 YFSETQ, per germline. The CDR3 loop reads CASSLVLGTEAFF. The CDR3 DNA is TGCGCCAGCAGCTTGGTCTTGGGCACTGAAGCTTTCTTT.

This clonotype was recorded many times. The chain employs TRBV7-6 and TRBJ2-1; 9 bases agree with TRBD2. Germline values: CDR1 SGHVS, CDR2 FNYEAQ. This CDR3 has 19 amino acids. V dropped 5 bases and J dropped 0; count of bases not matched to a gene: 14. This CDR3 is CASSESLAGSDSSYNEQFF. Here the CDR3 DNA reads TGTGCCAGCAGCGAATCCCTAGCGGGGAGCGATAGCTCCTACAATGAGCAGTTCTTC.

This chain joins TRBV6-2 or TRBV6-3 and TRBJ2-5; 8 nucleotides line up with TRBD1. V dropped 8 bases and J dropped 5; count of bases not matched to a gene: 10. The CDR3 totals 14 residues. The germline V gene has CDR1 MNHEY and CDR2 SVGEGT. This CDR3 reads CASFRQGARETQYF. The DNA of the CDR3 is TGTGCCAGCTTCCGGCAGGGGGCTCGGGAGACCCAGTACTTC.

This clonotype was seen only a few times. This chain links TRBV7-9 with TRBJ2-2, with D tentatively TRBD1 (5 bases). Germline values: CDR1 SEHNR, CDR2 FQNEAQ (reference sequence). The ends were cut back, 5 bases at V and 0 bases at J, with 16 bases in the middle. The length of the CDR3 is 17 residues. The CDR3 spells CASSPPSDTPNTGELFF. The CDR3 DNA follows: TGTGCCAGCAGCCCACCTTCGGACACGCCGAACACCGGGGAGCTGTTTTTT.